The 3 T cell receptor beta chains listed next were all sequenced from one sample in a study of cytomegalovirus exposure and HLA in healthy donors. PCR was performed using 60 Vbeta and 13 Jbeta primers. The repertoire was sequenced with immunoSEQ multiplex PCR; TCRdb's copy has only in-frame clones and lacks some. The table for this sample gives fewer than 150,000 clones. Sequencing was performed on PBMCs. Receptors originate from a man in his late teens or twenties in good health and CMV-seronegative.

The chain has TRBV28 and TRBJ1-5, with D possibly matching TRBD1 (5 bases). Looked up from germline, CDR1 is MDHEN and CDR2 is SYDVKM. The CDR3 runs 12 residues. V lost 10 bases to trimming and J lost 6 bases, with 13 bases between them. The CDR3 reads CATRTMGQPQHF. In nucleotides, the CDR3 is TGTGCCACCAGGACAATGGGTCAGCCCCAGCATTTT.

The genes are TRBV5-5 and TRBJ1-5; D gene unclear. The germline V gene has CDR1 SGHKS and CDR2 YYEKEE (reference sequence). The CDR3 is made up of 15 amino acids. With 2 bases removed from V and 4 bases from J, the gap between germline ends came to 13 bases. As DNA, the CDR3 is TGTGCCAGCAGCTTTAATCCCCCGGGAAATCAGCCCCAGCATTTT. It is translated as CASSFNPPGNQPQHF.

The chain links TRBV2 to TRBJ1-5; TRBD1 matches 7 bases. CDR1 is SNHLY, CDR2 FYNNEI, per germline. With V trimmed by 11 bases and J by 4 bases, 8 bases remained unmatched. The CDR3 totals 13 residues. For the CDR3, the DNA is TGTGCCGGACAGGACGGGGGTAATCAGCCCCAGCATTTT. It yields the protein CAGQDGGNQPQHF.